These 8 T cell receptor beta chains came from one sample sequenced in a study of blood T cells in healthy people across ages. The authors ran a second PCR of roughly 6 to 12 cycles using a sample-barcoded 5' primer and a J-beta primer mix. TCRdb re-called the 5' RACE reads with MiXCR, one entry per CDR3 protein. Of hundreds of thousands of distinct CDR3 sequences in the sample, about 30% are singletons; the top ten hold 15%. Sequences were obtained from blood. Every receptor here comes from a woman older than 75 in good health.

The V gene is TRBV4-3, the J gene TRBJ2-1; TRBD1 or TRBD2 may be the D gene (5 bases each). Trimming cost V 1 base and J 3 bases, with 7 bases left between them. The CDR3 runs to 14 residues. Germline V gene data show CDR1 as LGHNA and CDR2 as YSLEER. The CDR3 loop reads CASSQAGHYNEQFF. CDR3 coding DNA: TGCGCCAGCAGCCAAGCGGGGCACTACAATGAGCAGTTCTTC.

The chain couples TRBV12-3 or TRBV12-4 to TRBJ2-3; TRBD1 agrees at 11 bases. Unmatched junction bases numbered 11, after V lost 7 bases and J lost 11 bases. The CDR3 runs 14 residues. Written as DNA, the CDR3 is TGTGCCAGCACCGGGACAGGGGGGGGGGATGTGCAGTATTTT. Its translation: CASTGTGGGDVQYF.

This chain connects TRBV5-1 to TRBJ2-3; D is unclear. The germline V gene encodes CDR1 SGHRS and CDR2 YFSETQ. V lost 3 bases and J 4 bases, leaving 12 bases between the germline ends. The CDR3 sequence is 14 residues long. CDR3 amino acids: CASSSRTNADTQYF. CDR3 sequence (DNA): TGCGCCAGCAGCTCCCGGACGAACGCAGATACGCAGTATTTT. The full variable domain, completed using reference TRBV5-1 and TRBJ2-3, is KAGVTQTPRYLIKTRGQQVTLSCSPISGHRSVSWYQQTPGQGLQFLFEYFSETQRNKGNFPGRFSGRQFSNSRSEMNVSTLELGDSALYLCASSSRTNADTQYFGPGTRLTVL.

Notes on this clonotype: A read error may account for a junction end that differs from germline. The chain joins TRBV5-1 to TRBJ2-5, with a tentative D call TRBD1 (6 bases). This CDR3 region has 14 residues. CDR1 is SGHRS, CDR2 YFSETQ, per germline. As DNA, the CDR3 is TGCGCCGGCAGCCCCGGACAGCCGAAAGAGACCCAGTACTTC. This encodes CAGSPGQPKETQYF.

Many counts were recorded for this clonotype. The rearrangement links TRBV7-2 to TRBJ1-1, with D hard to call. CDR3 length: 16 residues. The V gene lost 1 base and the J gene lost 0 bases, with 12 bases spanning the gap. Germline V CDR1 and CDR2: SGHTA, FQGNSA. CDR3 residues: CASSLDSGNLNTEAFF. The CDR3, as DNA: TGTGCCAGCAGCTTAGACTCTGGTAATTTGAACACTGAAGCTTTCTTT. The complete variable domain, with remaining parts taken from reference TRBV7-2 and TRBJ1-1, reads GAGVSQSPSNKVTEKGKDVELRCDPISGHTALYWYRQSLGQGLEFLIYFQGNSAPDKSGLPSDRFSAERTGGSVSTLTIQRTQQEDSAVYLCASSLDSGNLNTEAFFGQGTRLTVV.

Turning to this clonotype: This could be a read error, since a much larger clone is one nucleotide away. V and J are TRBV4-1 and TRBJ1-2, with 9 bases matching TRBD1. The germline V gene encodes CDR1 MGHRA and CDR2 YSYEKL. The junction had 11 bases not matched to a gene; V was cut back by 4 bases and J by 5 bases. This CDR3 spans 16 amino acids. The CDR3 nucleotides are TGCGCCAGCAGCCCTCAAACAGGGGGCTACCGGTATGGCTACACCTTC. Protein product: CASSPQTGGYRYGYTF.

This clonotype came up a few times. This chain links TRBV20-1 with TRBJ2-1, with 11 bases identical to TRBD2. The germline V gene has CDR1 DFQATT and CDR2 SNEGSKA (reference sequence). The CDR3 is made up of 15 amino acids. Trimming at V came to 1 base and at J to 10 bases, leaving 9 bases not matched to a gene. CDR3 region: CSARGRASGGPEQFF. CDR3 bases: TGCAGTGCTAGAGGAAGGGCTAGCGGGGGGCCAGAGCAGTTCTTC.

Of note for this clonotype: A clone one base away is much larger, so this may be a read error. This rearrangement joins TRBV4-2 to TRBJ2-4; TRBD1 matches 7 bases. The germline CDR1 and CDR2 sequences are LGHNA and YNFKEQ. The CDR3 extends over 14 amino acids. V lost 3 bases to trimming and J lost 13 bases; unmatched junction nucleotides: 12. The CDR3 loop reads CASSQPGTADQQYF. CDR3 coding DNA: TGTGCCAGCAGCCAGCCTGGGACAGCAGACCAGCAGTACTTC.